One and the same sample provided the 4 T cell receptor beta chains below, sequenced in a study of spatial heterogeneity in lung cancer. The sample's time point: blood at routine non-recurrence follow-up after resection. Using its own MiXCR run on the 5' RACE reads, TCRdb lists one record per CDR3 protein. In the table there are approximately 93,000 distinct CDR3 sequences, less than 20% of which are singletons. The sequences come from PBMCs, collected at follow-up. Every receptor here comes from a male donor with early-stage non-small cell lung cancer.

The table lists this clonotype with many counts. The V gene is TRBV12-3 or TRBV12-4, the J gene TRBJ2-7; 8 positions match TRBD1. This CDR3 comprises 14 residues. The ends lost 4 bases at V and 5 bases at J; junction bases unmatched: 7. The CDR3 DNA follows: TGTGCCAGCAGTTCCCGGACAGGGATGAACGAGCAGTACTTC. Residues: CASSSRTGMNEQYF.

This clonotype occurred a few times. J is TRBJ2-1 and V is TRBV29-1; D not certain. V was cut by 4 bases and J by 1 base, with 14 bases left in between. This CDR3 contains 15 residues. Germline V gives CDR1 SQVTM, CDR2 ANQGSEA. The CDR3 region has the DNA TGCAGCGTTGGCGGTGGCAGAGGATCCTACAATGAGCAGTTCTTC. This encodes CSVGGGRGSYNEQFF.

The V call is TRBV3-1, the J call TRBJ1-1, with 7 bases fitting TRBD1. Germline trimming cut 3 bases from V and 2 bases from J; bases unmatched to any gene: 6. Looked up from germline, CDR1 is LGHDT and CDR2 is YNNKEL (reference sequence). CDR3 size: 15 residues. DNA for the CDR3: TGTGCCAGCAGCCAGCTGAACAGGGGAAACACTGAAGCTTTCTTT. It is translated as CASSQLNRGNTEAFF.

This rearrangement joins TRBV7-2 to TRBJ1-1; TRBD1 matches at 7 bases. Germline lookup yields CDR1 SGHTA and CDR2 FQGNSA. The CDR3 runs 18 residues. V was clipped by 3 bases and J by 4 bases; unmatched bases: 17. DNA for the CDR3: TGTGCCAGCAGCTTCTATCCTATGACAGGGTTGGAAGGCACTGAAGCTTTCTTT. This encodes CASSFYPMTGLEGTEAFF.